The sample holds one count of the clone carrying this T cell receptor (beta chain). This entry is derived from a study of blood T cell repertoires in COVID-19. For the study at large: Whether acute or convalescent, the COVID-19 samples came from the United States, Italy and Spain.

As originally analysed: Researchers report that nucleated cell counts were estimated from reference gene primer amplification. Clones were read by immunoSEQ multiplex PCR, and TCRdb kept only the in-frame ones, dropping some. V and J calls and clone size are as listed in that table; D and trimming were resolved from the DNA. The sample consists of more than 300,000 clones, more than 85% of them appearing once. Cohorts were based on clinical histories the participants reported. Donors in Cohort 3 who had recovered were those with two negative PCRs, healthcare professional clearance, or resolution of their symptoms. The sample comprised PBMCs or T cells enriched from blood (not recorded which). The TCR was taken from a woman aged 30 to 39 who had recovered from COVID-19.

In nucleotides, the CDR3 is TGTGCCAGCAGCCTATTCAGCGGAGTCTCCAATGAGCAGTTCTTC. As protein: CASSLFSGVSNEQFF. V usage is TRBV13 and J usage is TRBJ2-1, with a weak D call TRBD2 (5 bases). Trimming removed 5 bases at V and 6 bases at J, with 17 bases between. This CDR3 region has 15 residues. The germline CDR1 and CDR2 sequences are PRHDT and FYEKMQ (reference sequence). Complete variable domain (other parts from reference TRBV13 and TRBJ2-1): AAGVIQSPRHLIKEKRETATLKCYPIPRHDTVYWYQQGPGQDPQFLISFYEKMQSDKGSIPDRFSAQQFSDYHSELNMSSLELGDSALYFCASSLFSGVSNEQFFGPGTRLTVL.